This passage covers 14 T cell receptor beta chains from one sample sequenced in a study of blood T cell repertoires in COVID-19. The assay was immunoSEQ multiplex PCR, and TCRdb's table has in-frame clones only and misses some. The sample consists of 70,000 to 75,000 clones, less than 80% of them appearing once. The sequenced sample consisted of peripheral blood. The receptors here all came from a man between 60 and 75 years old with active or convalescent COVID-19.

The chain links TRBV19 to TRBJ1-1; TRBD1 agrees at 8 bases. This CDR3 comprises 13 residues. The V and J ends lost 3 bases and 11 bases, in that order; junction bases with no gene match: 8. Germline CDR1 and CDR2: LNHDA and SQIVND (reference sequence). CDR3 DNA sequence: TGTGCCAGTAGTATTGACAGGGGTTGGGGCGCTTTCTTT. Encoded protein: CASSIDRGWGAFF.

CDR3 nucleotide sequence: TGTGCCAGCAGATGGGGGGGGAACTATGGCTACACCTTC. This translates into CASRWGGNYGYTF. The chain has TRBV28 and TRBJ1-2, with TRBD1 as a possible D gene (5 bases). This CDR3 is built from 13 residues. Trimming stripped 6 bases from V and 2 bases from J, with 10 bases between. CDR1 and CDR2 (germline): MDHEN, SYDVKM.

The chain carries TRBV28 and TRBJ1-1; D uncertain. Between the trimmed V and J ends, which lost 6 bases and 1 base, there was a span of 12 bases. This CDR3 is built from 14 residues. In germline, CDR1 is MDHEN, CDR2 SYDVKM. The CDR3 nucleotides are TGTGCCAGCAGGAGTTTTGCCTCGAACACTGAAGCTTTCTTT. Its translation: CASRSFASNTEAFF.

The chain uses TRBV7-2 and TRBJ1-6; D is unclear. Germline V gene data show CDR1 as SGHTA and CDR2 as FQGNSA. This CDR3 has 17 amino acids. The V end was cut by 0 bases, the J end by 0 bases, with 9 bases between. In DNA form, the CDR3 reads TGTGCCAGCAGCTTAGCGCCCATACTCTCCTATAATTCACCCCTCCACTTT. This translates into CASSLAPILSYNSPLHF.

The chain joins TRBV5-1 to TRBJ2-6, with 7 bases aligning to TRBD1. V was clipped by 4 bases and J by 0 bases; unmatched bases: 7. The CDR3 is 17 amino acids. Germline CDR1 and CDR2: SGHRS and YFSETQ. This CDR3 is CASSATQGFSGANVLTF. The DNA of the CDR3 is TGCGCCAGCAGCGCGACACAGGGGTTCTCTGGGGCCAACGTCCTGACTTTC.

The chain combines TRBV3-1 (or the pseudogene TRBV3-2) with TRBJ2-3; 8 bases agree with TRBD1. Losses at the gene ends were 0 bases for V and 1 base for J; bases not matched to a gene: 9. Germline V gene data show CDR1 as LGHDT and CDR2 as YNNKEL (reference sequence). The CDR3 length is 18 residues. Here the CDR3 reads CASSQEHPGQGGTDTQYF. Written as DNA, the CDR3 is TGTGCCAGCAGCCAAGAACACCCCGGACAGGGTGGCACAGATACGCAGTATTTT.

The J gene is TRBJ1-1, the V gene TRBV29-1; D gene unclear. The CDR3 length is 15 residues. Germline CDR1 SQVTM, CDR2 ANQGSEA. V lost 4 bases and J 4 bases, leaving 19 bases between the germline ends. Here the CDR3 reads CSVARTVPGVTEAFF. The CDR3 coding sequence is TGCAGCGTTGCCAGGACCGTTCCGGGAGTCACTGAAGCTTTCTTT.

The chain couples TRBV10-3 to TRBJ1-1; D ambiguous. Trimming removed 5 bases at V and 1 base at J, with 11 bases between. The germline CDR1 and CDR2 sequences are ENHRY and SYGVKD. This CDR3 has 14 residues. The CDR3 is CAISTDSWNTEAFF. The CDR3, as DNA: TGTGCCATCAGTACGGACTCATGGAACACTGAAGCTTTCTTT.

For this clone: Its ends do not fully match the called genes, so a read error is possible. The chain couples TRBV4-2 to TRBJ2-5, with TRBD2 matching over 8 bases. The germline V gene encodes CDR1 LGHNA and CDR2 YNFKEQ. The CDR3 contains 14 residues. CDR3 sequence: CASSQDRSGGLVHF. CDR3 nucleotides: TGTGCCAGCAGCCAAGATAGGTCGGGGGGGCTCGTTCACTTC.

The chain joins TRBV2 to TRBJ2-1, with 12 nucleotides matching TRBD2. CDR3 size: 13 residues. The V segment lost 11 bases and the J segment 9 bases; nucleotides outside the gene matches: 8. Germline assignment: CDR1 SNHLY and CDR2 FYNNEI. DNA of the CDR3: TGTGCCGGAGGGACTAGCGGGTCTGGTGAGCAGTTCTTC. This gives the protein CAGGTSGSGEQFF.

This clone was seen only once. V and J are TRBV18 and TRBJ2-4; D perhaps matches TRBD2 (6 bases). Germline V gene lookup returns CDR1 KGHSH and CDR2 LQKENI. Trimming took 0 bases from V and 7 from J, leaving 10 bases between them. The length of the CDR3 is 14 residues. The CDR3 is CASSPPSGVNIQYF. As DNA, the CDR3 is TGTGCCAGCTCACCACCTTCGGGGGTGAACATTCAGTACTTC.

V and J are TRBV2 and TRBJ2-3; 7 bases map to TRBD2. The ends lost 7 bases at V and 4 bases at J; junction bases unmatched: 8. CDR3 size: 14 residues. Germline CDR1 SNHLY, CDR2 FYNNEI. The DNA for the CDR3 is TGTGCCAGCAACGGGGGGACGGGGTCAGATACGCAGTATTTT. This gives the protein CASNGGTGSDTQYF.

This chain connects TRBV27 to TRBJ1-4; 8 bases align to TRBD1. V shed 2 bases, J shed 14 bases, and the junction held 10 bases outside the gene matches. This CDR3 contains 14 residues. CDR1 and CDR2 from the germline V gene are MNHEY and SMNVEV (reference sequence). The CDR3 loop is CASSLARTGPNLFF. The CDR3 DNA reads TGTGCCAGCAGTTTAGCCCGGACAGGGCCTAACCTGTTTTTT.

This CDR3 reads CASSGQGTEAFF. CDR3 nucleotide sequence: TGTGCCAGCAGCGGCCAGGGCACTGAAGCTTTCTTT. The genes are TRBV6-1 and TRBJ1-1; TRBD1 is a possible D gene (5 bases). The V and J ends lost 6 bases and 4 bases respectively, with 9 bases between them. CDR1 MNHNS and CDR2 SASEGT come from the germline V gene. The CDR3 extends over 12 amino acids.